The source of this TCR beta chain is a study of cytomegalovirus exposure and HLA in healthy donors. Across the study: Most donors, around 81% of some 400 genotyped, fell in the Caucasian-associated ancestry cluster. Study-level results: A later analysis showed TCR association rates differing by HLA locus, peaking at DRB1 and lowest at HLA-C. Clonal expansion, a later analysis showed, was greater in HLA-associated TCR beta chains than in equally common others.

The PCR contained 60 Vbeta and 13 Jbeta primers. Sequenced by immunoSEQ multiplex PCR; TCRdb stores in-frame clones only, minus some. The table has 89,000 or so clones, 70% to 80% seen once. The CDR3 length is 14 residues. The V and J ends lost 3 bases and 4 bases respectively, with 13 bases between them. Germline-derived CDR1 and CDR2 are ENHRY and SYGVKD. Healthy bone marrow donors supplied every sample. This clone was observed a single time. The antigen remains unidentified. This clonotype originated in a man between 18 and 29 years old in good health and CMV-seropositive. J is TRBJ2-7 and V is TRBV10-3, with D possibly TRBD2 on 6 matching bases. Sequencing was performed on PBMCs. Here the CDR3 DNA reads TGTGCCATCAGTGATACGTCGGCGGGATACGAGCAGTACTTC. Protein: CAISDTSAGYEQYF.